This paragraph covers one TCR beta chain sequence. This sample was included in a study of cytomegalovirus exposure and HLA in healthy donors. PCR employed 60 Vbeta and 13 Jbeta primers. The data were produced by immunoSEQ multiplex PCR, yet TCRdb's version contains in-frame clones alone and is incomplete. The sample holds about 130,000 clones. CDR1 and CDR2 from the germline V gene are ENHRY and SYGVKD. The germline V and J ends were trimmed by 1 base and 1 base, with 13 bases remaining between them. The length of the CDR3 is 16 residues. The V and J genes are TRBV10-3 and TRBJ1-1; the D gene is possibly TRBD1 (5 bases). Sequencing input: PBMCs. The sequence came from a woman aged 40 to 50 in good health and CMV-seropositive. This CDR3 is CAISEFEQGSNTEAFF. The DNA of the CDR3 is TGTGCCATCAGTGAGTTCGAGCAGGGATCGAACACTGAAGCTTTCTTT.